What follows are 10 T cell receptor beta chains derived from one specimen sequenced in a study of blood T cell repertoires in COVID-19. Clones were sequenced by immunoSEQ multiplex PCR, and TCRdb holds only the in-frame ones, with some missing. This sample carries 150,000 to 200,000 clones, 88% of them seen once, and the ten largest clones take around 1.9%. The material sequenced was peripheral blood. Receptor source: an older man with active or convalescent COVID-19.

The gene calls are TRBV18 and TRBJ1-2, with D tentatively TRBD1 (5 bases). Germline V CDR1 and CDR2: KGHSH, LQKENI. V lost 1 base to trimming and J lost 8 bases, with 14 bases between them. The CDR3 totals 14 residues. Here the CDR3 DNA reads TGTGCCAGCTCACCACGGATGGGGCTGGAGGGCTACACCTTC. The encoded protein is CASSPRMGLEGYTF.

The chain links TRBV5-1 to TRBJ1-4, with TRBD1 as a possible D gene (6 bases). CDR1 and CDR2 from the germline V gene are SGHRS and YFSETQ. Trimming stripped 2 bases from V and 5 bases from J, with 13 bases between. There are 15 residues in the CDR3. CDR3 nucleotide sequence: TGCGCCAGCAGCTTAGGGGGGGCACCAAATGAAAAACTGTTTTTT. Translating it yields CASSLGGAPNEKLFF.

CDR3 region: CASSTGQVNTGELFF. CDR3 DNA sequence: TGTGCCAGCAGCACTGGACAGGTTAACACCGGGGAGCTGTTTTTT. The rearrangement joins TRBV5-4 to TRBJ2-2; TRBD1 matches 7 bases. V shed 4 bases and J 2 bases; nucleotides not matched to a gene: 5. Germline V CDR1 and CDR2: SGHNT, YYREEE (reference sequence). CDR3 length: 15 amino acids.

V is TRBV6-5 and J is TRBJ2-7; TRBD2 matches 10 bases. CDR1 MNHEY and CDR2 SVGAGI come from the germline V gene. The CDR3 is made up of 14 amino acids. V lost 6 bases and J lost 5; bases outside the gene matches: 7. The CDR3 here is CASRRAGGLDEQYF. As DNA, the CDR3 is TGTGCCAGCAGACGAGCGGGGGGGCTCGACGAGCAGTACTTC.

CDR3 loop: CASSKAGGANEKLFF. In DNA, the CDR3 is TGTGCCAGCAGCAAAGCAGGGGGAGCTAATGAAAAACTGTTTTTT. V gene TRBV7-9 combines with J gene TRBJ1-4, with 7 bases identical to TRBD1. Per the germline V gene, CDR1 is SEHNR and CDR2 is FQNEAQ (reference sequence). Trimming at V came to 5 bases and at J to 3 bases, leaving 6 bases not matched to a gene. CDR3 length: 15 amino acids.

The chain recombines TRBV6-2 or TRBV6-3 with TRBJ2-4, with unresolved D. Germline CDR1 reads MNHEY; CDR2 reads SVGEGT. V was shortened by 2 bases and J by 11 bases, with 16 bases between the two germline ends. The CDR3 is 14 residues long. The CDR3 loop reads CASSYPRQASVQYF. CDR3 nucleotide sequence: TGTGCCAGCAGTTACCCCCGGCAAGCGAGCGTTCAGTACTTC.

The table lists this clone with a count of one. Written as DNA, the CDR3 is TGTGCCAGCAGCTTGGCGGCACCCGGGGGGCTGAGTCAGCCCCAGCATTTT. Its protein is CASSLAAPGGLSQPQHF. The rearrangement links TRBV5-6 to TRBJ1-5, with D perhaps matching TRBD1 (6 bases). The CDR3 extends over 17 amino acids. V lost 0 bases, J lost 6 bases, and 19 bases lay in between. Germline loops: CDR1 SGHDT, CDR2 YYEEEE.

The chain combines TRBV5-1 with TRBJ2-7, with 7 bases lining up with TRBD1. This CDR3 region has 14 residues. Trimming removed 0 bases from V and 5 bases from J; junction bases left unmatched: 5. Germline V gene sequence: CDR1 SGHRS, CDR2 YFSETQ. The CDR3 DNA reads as TGCGCCAGCAGCTTGGAAGAGGGGGCCAACGAGCAGTACTTC. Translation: CASSLEEGANEQYF. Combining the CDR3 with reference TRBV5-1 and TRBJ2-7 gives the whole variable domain KAGVTQTPRYLIKTRGQQVTLSCSPISGHRSVSWYQQTPGQGLQFLFEYFSETQRNKGNFPGRFSGRQFSNSRSEMNVSTLELGDSALYLCASSLEEGANEQYFGPGTRLTVT.

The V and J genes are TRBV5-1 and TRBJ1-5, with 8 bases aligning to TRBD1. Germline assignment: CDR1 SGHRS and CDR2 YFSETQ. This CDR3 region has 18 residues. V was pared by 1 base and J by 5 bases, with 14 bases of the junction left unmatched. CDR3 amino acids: CASSLRPTGGRWDQPQHF. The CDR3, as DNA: TGCGCCAGCAGCTTGCGACCTACAGGGGGAAGGTGGGATCAGCCCCAGCATTTT.

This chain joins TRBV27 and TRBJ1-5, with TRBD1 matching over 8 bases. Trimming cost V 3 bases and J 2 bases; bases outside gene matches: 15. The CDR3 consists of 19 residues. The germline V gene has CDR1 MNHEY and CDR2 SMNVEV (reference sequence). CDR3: CASSLFGDRGTSRNQPQHF. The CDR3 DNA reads TGTGCCAGCAGTTTGTTTGGCGACAGGGGAACGTCACGCAATCAGCCCCAGCATTTT.